This is a list of T cell receptor beta chains from one sample in a study of T cell responses to AZD1222 COVID-19 vaccine. Repertoires were generated with immunoSEQ multiplex PCR, while TCRdb's copy carries only in-frame clones and drops some. The data show about 54,000 clones, about 85% seen once. Material: peripheral blood, obtained on day 0 of AZD1222 vaccination. Source of these receptors: an adult in good health. Each CDR3 is given with its conserved first and last residue. The D gene is left open where the match is weak. Size values are once, few and many counts, or a class for expanded clones, and some rows have none.

V gene,D gene,clone size,J gene,CDR3 protein,CDR3 DNA
TRBV24-1,TRBD1,-,TRBJ2-7,CATSDPRQGGYEQYF,TGTGCCACCAGTGACCCGAGACAGGGGGGCTACGAGCAGTACTTC
TRBV5-1,-,-,TRBJ2-6,CASSLVGMGGSGANVLTF,TGCGCCAGCAGCTTGGTGGGGATGGGGGGCTCTGGGGCCAACGTCCTGACTTTC
TRBV24-1,-,-,TRBJ2-7,CATSDKYEQYF,TGTGCCACCAGTGATAAGTACGAGCAGTACTTC
TRBV3-1/TRBV3-2,-,-,TRBJ2-1,CASSQWSGGVNEQFF,TGTGCCAGCAGCCAATGGTCAGGGGGGGTTAATGAGCAGTTCTTC
TRBV7-8,-,-,TRBJ1-5,CASSPPRRQGPNQPQHF,TGTGCCAGCAGCCCGCCCCGCCGCCAGGGCCCCAATCAGCCCCAGCATTTT
TRBV7-9,-,-,TRBJ1-1,CASSRTGTEAFF,TGTGCCAGCAGCCGGACCGGTACTGAAGCTTTCTTT
TRBV4-1,TRBD2,-,TRBJ2-5,CASSQDLSGKETQYF,TGCGCCAGCAGCCAAGACCTGAGCGGGAAAGAGACCCAGTACTTC
TRBV5-5,TRBD1,-,TRBJ1-2,CASSLGTGPRWGYTF,TGTGCCAGCAGCTTGGGGACAGGGCCCCGATGGGGCTACACCTTC
TRBV5-1,-,-,TRBJ1-6,CASSLQQDYNSPLHF,TGCGCCAGCAGCTTGCAACAGGATTATAATTCACCCCTCCACTTT
TRBV5-8,-,-,TRBJ1-5,CASSLTGPYQPQHF,TGTGCCAGCAGCTTGACAGGTCCCTATCAGCCCCAGCATTTT
TRBV18,TRBD1,once,TRBJ2-1,CASSTTGGRYNEQFF,TGTGCCAGCTCAACGACAGGGGGACGCTACAATGAGCAGTTCTTC
TRBV5-4,TRBD1,-,TRBJ2-3,CASSFPGGRSTDTQYF,TGTGCCAGCAGCTTTCCAGGGGGCCGGAGCACAGATACGCAGTATTTT
TRBV12-3/TRBV12-4,-,-,TRBJ1-2,CASSLGAYGYTF,TGTGCCAGCAGTCTAGGAGCCTATGGCTACACCTTC
TRBV11-2,TRBD1,once,TRBJ1-1,CASSLGQGSTEAFF,TGTGCCAGCAGCCTCGGACAGGGTAGCACTGAAGCTTTCTTT
TRBV10-2,-,-,TRBJ1-2,CASSQDRARGYGYTF,TGCGCCAGCAGCCAGGACCGGGCCAGGGGCTATGGCTACACCTTC
TRBV19,-,-,TRBJ2-1,CASSTGRGEQFF,TGTGCCAGTAGTACCGGTCGGGGGGAGCAGTTCTTC
TRBV7-2,-,-,TRBJ1-1,CASSLGGRGMNTEAFF,TGTGCCAGCAGCTTAGGCGGGAGGGGCATGAACACTGAAGCTTTCTTT
TRBV9,TRBD1,-,TRBJ2-1,CASGTGPGYNEQFF,TGTGCCAGCGGGACAGGGCCTGGGTACAATGAGCAGTTCTTC
TRBV5-6,-,-,TRBJ1-5,CASSLRVGRRGNQPQHF,TGTGCCAGCAGCTTGCGAGTCGGCAGGCGTGGCAATCAGCCCCAGCATTTT
TRBV5-1,-,-,TRBJ1-1,CASSLGSGVTEAFF,TGCGCCAGCAGCTTGGGTTCAGGGGTGACTGAAGCTTTCTTT
TRBV3-1/TRBV3-2,-,-,TRBJ1-5,CASSTQPGPYHNPKEYSNQPQHF,TGTGCCAGCAGCACACAGCCGGGACCATACCACAACCCAAAAGAATATAGCAATCAGCCCCAGCATTTT
TRBV6-5,-,-,TRBJ1-1,CASSYGRGNTEAFF,TGTGCCAGCAGTTATGGCAGGGGAAACACTGAAGCTTTCTTT
TRBV19,-,-,TRBJ1-6,CASSQAMVGSPLHF,TGTGCCAGTAGTCAGGCAATGGTGGGTTCACCCCTCCACTTT
TRBV6-5,-,-,TRBJ1-3,CASGQGNTIYF,TGTGCCAGCGGCCAGGGAAACACCATATATTTT
TRBV4-2,-,-,TRBJ1-5,CASSQDDMAASNQPQHF,TGTGCCAGCAGCCAAGATGACATGGCGGCCTCTAATCAGCCCCAGCATTTT
TRBV7-2,TRBD1,-,TRBJ1-6,CASSTHAPTGGGSPLHF,TGTGCCAGCAGCACCCATGCCCCGACAGGGGGAGGTTCACCCCTCCACTTT
TRBV6-5,-,-,TRBJ1-3,CASSPQGLAGNTIYF,TGTGCCAGCAGCCCACAGGGTCTTGCTGGAAACACCATATATTTT
TRBV7-8,-,-,TRBJ1-2,CASSFGGAKGYTF,TGTGCCAGCAGCTTCGGGGGCGCGAAGGGCTACACCTTC
TRBV27,TRBD1,-,TRBJ2-1,CASSLYGTGDGYNEQFF,TGTGCCAGCAGTTTATACGGGACAGGGGATGGATACAATGAGCAGTTCTTC
TRBV2,TRBD1,-,TRBJ1-5,CASRDRGNQPQHF,TGTGCCAGCAGGGACAGGGGTAATCAGCCCCAGCATTTT
TRBV2,-,-,TRBJ2-1,CASSVTQYNEQFF,TGTGCCAGCAGTGTTACGCAATACAATGAGCAGTTCTTC
TRBV12-3/TRBV12-4,-,-,TRBJ1-1,CASSLGLNTEAFF,TGTGCCAGCAGTTTAGGCCTTAACACTGAAGCTTTCTTT
TRBV12-3/TRBV12-4,-,-,TRBJ1-1,CASSFHTLEGFF,TGTGCCAGCAGTTTTCACACCTTGGAGGGTTTCTTT
TRBV7-2,TRBD2,-,TRBJ2-3,CASSLTSGGAANTQYF,TGTGCCAGCAGCTTAACTAGCGGGGGGGCCGCGAATACGCAGTATTTT
TRBV4-2,TRBD2,-,TRBJ2-1,CASSQEPGLAGSENEQFF,TGTGCCAGCAGCCAAGAACCGGGACTAGCGGGGAGTGAGAATGAGCAGTTCTTC
TRBV28,-,-,TRBJ2-7,CASSDTYEQYF,TGTGCCAGCTCAGACACTTACGAGCAGTACTTC
TRBV11-2,-,-,TRBJ2-3,CASSLLSITTDTQYF,TGTGCCAGCAGCTTACTGAGTATAACCACAGATACGCAGTATTTT
TRBV11-2,-,once,TRBJ1-3,CASSPTGGLVGNTIYF,TGTGCCAGCAGCCCTACGGGAGGGTTAGTTGGAAACACCATATATTTT
TRBV5-1,-,few,TRBJ2-7,CASSLDPGGSYEQYF,TGCGCCAGCAGCTTGGACCCGGGCGGATCCTACGAGCAGTACTTC
TRBV3-1/TRBV3-2,-,-,TRBJ2-1,CASEGYNEQFF,TGTGCCAGCGAGGGTTACAATGAGCAGTTCTTC
TRBV14,-,-,TRBJ2-2,CASSWNAGTGELFF,TGTGCCAGCAGCTGGAACGCCGGGACCGGGGAGCTGTTTTTT
TRBV12-3/TRBV12-4,-,-,TRBJ1-2,CASSLWGSGYTF,TGTGCCAGCAGTTTGTGGGGCAGTGGCTACACCTTC
TRBV18,-,-,TRBJ1-3,CASSPSASFSGNTIYF,TGTGCCAGCTCACCGTCGGCCTCATTCTCTGGAAACACCATATATTTT
TRBV6-2/TRBV6-3,-,-,TRBJ1-6,CASSYGVTGSPLHF,TGTGCCAGCAGTTACGGGGTTACTGGTTCACCCCTCCACTTT
TRBV28,-,-,TRBJ2-7,CASSSLYEQYF,TGTGCCAGCAGTTCCCTGTACGAGCAGTACTTC
TRBV6-5,TRBD1,once,TRBJ1-2,CASSSGTGAHYGYTF,TGTGCCAGCAGTTCCGGGACAGGGGCACACTATGGCTACACCTTC
TRBV3-1/TRBV3-2,-,-,TRBJ1-6,CASSLFGAESPLHF,TGTGCCAGCAGCCTCTTCGGGGCGGAATCACCCCTCCACTTT
TRBV5-1,-,-,TRBJ1-4,CASSLGNTNEKLFF,TGCGCCAGCAGCTTGGGGAATACAAATGAAAAACTGTTTTTT
TRBV7-2,-,-,TRBJ1-5,CASGSVWPQHF,TGTGCCAGCGGGTCCGTTTGGCCCCAGCATTTT